One sample yielded the 30 T cell receptor beta chains listed below, sequenced in a study of breast tumors, draining lymph nodes, adjacent tissues. TCRdb reprocessed the multiplex PCR reads with MiXCR, giving one entry per CDR3 protein. The sample holds 200,000 or so distinct CDR3 sequences; 25% to 40% are singletons and the top ten take roughly 4%. Samples came from axillary lymph nodes draining the breast cancer. Sequenced input: axillary lymph node tissue. The receptors shown here come from a female donor with breast cancer. Some clones in this sample may be carry-over from other donors' samples.

This clonotype occurred many times. The gene calls are TRBV7-8 and TRBJ2-3, with D possibly matching TRBD2 (6 bases). This CDR3 has 15 residues. The V gene's germline CDR1 is SGHVS and CDR2 FQNEAQ. Trimming took 2 bases from V and 5 from J, leaving 14 bases between them. The CDR3 loop reads CASSLQASVRDTQYF. The DNA for the CDR3 is TGTGCCAGCAGCTTACAGGCTAGCGTTCGAGATACGCAGTATTTT.

As regards this clonotype: No conserved phenylalanine or tryptophan is present at the end of the CDR3, so a read error is the likely explanation. The J gene is TRBJ2-6, the V gene TRBV7-2; the D is unclear. Germline V lookup: CDR1 SGHTA, CDR2 FQGNSA. The V and J ends lost 4 bases and 0 bases respectively, with 7 bases between them. The CDR3 is 15 residues long. The CDR3 bases are TGTGCCAGCAGCTATAGTAACTCTGGGGCCAACGTCCTGACTTAC. The encoded protein is CASSYSNSGANVLTY.

Comments on this clonotype: This may arise from a read error, as a much more abundant clone is one base away. The chain is built from TRBV20-1 and TRBJ2-1; 11 nucleotides match TRBD2. CDR1 and CDR2 (germline): DFQATT, SNEGSKA (reference sequence). J was trimmed by 8 bases and V by 4 bases; bases with no gene match: 10. This CDR3 contains 15 residues. CDR3 nucleotide sequence: TGCAGTGCTAATTTAGCGGGGGGGCCTTACGATGAGCAGTTCTTC. Protein product: CSANLAGGPYDEQFF.

The chain combines TRBV6-1 with TRBJ1-2; 7 nucleotides line up with TRBD1. J was trimmed by 7 bases and V by 7 bases; bases with no gene match: 12. CDR1 is MNHNS, CDR2 SASEGT, per germline. The CDR3 runs 14 residues. CDR3 region: CASTLSRGEFGYTF. The DNA of the CDR3 is TGTGCCAGCACCCTTAGCAGGGGGGAGTTTGGCTACACCTTC.

A few counts support this clonotype. The V and J genes are TRBV27 and TRBJ2-7; 10 positions agree with TRBD2. Trimming cost V 5 bases and J 1 base; bases outside gene matches: 5. Germline V gene sequence: CDR1 MNHEY, CDR2 SMNVEV (reference sequence). The CDR3 is 15 residues long. CDR3 amino acids: CASSAGTSVSYEQYF. In DNA, the CDR3 is TGTGCCAGCAGTGCCGGGACTAGCGTTTCCTACGAGCAGTACTTC.

There are many counts of this clonotype. The chain uses TRBV10-3 and TRBJ2-3, with a weak D call TRBD2 (6 bases). Germline CDR1 is ENHRY and CDR2 is SYGVKD. This CDR3 region has 15 residues. Between the trimmed V and J ends, which lost 0 bases and 3 bases, there was a span of 10 bases. CDR3 in amino acids: CAISESGLTTDTQYF. The CDR3 DNA sequence: TGTGCCATCAGTGAGTCAGGACTAACGACAGATACGCAGTATTTT.

This clonotype was found many times. The V call is TRBV5-1, the J call TRBJ2-7, with 7 bases fitting TRBD1. Germline V lookup: CDR1 SGHRS, CDR2 YFSETQ. The CDR3 length is 13 residues. V trimming: 3 bases; J trimming: 5 bases; junction bases outside the gene matches: 5. The CDR3 bases are TGCGCCAGCAGCTCGGACAGGCCCCACGAGCAGTACTTC. Its translation is CASSSDRPHEQYF.

This clonotype was picked up many times. The junction and the germline gene differ at one end; a read error may be behind it. V and J are TRBV7-7 and TRBJ2-7, with a possible D match to TRBD1 (6 bases). Germline loops: CDR1 SSHAT, CDR2 FNYEAQ (reference sequence). The CDR3 runs to 13 residues. CDR3 loop: CASSADRYGEQYF. CDR3 nucleotide sequence: TGTGCTAGCAGCGCCGACAGGTATGGCGAGCAGTACTTC.

This clonotype was counted only a few times. The genes are TRBV6-1 and TRBJ1-5; D not certain. The CDR3 contains 10 residues. V lost 0 bases and J 13 bases, leaving 4 bases between the germline ends. Germline V gene data show CDR1 as MNHNS and CDR2 as SASEGT. The CDR3 sequence: CASSEARQHF. The CDR3 DNA reads as TGTGCCAGCAGTGAAGCGCGACAGCATTTT.

On this clonotype itself: This may be a read error: a much more frequent sequence differs by one nucleotide. This sequence joins TRBV29-1 and TRBJ2-3; D not certain. This CDR3 has 12 residues. Trimming removed 3 bases at V and 1 base at J, with 5 bases between. Germline CDR1 is SQVTM and CDR2 is ANQGSEA. This chain's CDR3 is CSVEDRTDTQYF. The CDR3 DNA follows: TGCAGCGTTGAGGACCGCACAGATACGCAGTATTTT.

In this sample, this clonotype turned up many times. The V gene is TRBV19, the J gene TRBJ1-5, with TRBD1 matching 9 bases. Germline V gene sequence: CDR1 LNHDA, CDR2 SQIVND (reference sequence). The ends lost 9 bases at V and 7 bases at J; junction bases unmatched: 10. The length of the CDR3 is 14 residues. As DNA, the CDR3 is TGTGCCAGCGGTTTGGGGACAGGGCGACAGCCCCAGCATTTT. Translation gives CASGLGTGRQPQHF.

This clonotype was observed at least ten times. This chain connects TRBV4-1 to TRBJ1-4; D is ambiguous. V was shortened by 1 base and J by 8 bases, with 2 bases between the two germline ends. This CDR3 region has 11 residues. Germline V gene sequence: CDR1 MGHRA, CDR2 YSYEKL. CDR3 sequence (DNA): TGCGCCAGCAGCCAAGGCGAAAAACTGTTTTTT. This gives the protein CASSQGEKLFF.

This clonotype was found a few times. The J gene is TRBJ1-1, the V gene TRBV7-9; D is undetermined. The CDR3 consists of 15 residues. Trimming took 1 base from V and 2 from J, leaving 11 bases between them. Germline V lookup: CDR1 SEHNR, CDR2 FQNEAQ (reference sequence). The chain's CDR3 is CASSLEPNVNTEAFF. In DNA form, the CDR3 reads TGTGCCAGCAGCTTAGAGCCAAACGTTAACACTGAAGCTTTCTTT. The full variable domain, its missing parts supplied by reference TRBV7-9 and TRBJ1-1, is DTGVSQNPRHKITKRGQNVTFRCDPISEHNRLYWYRQTLGQGPEFLTYFQNEAQLEKSRLLSDRFSAERPKGSFSTLEIQRTEQGDSAMYLCASSLEPNVNTEAFFGQGTRLTVV.

This clonotype was counted a few times. A read error is possible here, since a much larger clone lies one base away. Likely a read error: the CDR3 ends without its conserved phenylalanine or tryptophan. The CDR3 here is CASSKEFRGGNTIYS. As DNA, the CDR3 is TGTGCCAGCAGCAAAGAATTCAGGGGGGGAAACACCATATATTCT. The chain couples TRBV13 to TRBJ1-3, with 7 bases fitting TRBD1. Unmatched junction bases numbered 8, after V lost 5 bases and J lost 4 bases. CDR1 is PRHDT and CDR2 is FYEKMQ in the germline V gene (reference sequence). This CDR3 is built from 15 residues.

This clonotype was recorded many times. The chain uses TRBV6-5 and TRBJ1-2; unclear D gene. The germline V gene encodes CDR1 MNHEY and CDR2 SVGAGI. This CDR3 spans 15 amino acids. Trimming took 6 bases from V and 0 from J, leaving 14 bases between them. DNA for the CDR3: TGTGCCAGCAGGTCCAGTAGGCCCTCTAACTATGGCTACACCTTC. Its protein product is CASRSSRPSNYGYTF.

The table lists this clonotype with many counts. V gene TRBV5-6 combines with J gene TRBJ2-7; D may be TRBD1 (6 bases). V was cut by 2 bases and J by 2 bases, with 11 bases left in between. The germline V gene encodes CDR1 SGHDT and CDR2 YYEEEE. The CDR3 spans 14 residues. CDR3 loop: CASSFTGKAYEQYF. The CDR3 coding sequence is TGTGCCAGCAGCTTTACAGGGAAGGCCTACGAGCAGTACTTC.

This clonotype appeared once. One base away lies a much larger clone, so this may be a sequencing read error. The genes are TRBV16 and TRBJ1-6; D unresolved. The CDR3 runs to 13 residues. Germline CDR1 and CDR2: KGHSY and FQNENV. The DNA of the CDR3 is TGTGCCAGCAGCCAATCGGATAATCCACCCCTCCACTTT. Amino acids: CASSQSDNPPLHF.

Comment on this clonotype: A much larger clone lies a single base off, so this may be a read error. V is TRBV9 and J is TRBJ1-6; D remains ambiguous. CDR1 and CDR2 (germline): SGDLS, YYNGEE. V lost 0 bases to trimming and J lost 7 bases, with 14 bases between them. This CDR3 region has 16 residues. CDR3: CASSVVAGDGNSPLHF. DNA of the CDR3: TGTGCCAGCAGCGTAGTAGCAGGCGACGGGAATTCACCCCTCCACTTT.

This clonotype was seen ten or more times. This chain joins TRBV5-1 and TRBJ2-1; 9 nucleotides line up with TRBD2. Trimming removed 0 bases from V and 10 bases from J; junction bases left unmatched: 11. This CDR3 has 16 residues. Germline V CDR1 and CDR2: SGHRS, YFSETQ. The CDR3 DNA reads as TGCGCCAGCAGCTTGGAGGGCCTAGCGGGGATAGGGGAGCAGTTCTTC. The encoded protein is CASSLEGLAGIGEQFF.

The chain combines TRBV29-1 with TRBJ1-5, with 11 bases aligning to TRBD1. CDR1 SQVTM and CDR2 ANQGSEA come from the germline V gene. V was pared by 6 bases and J by 14 bases, with 15 bases of the junction left unmatched. The CDR3 has 14 residues. CDR3 amino acids: CSVGNGDRGRDEHF. The DNA for the CDR3 is TGCAGCGTGGGAAACGGGGACAGGGGGAGGGATGAGCATTTT.

This clonotype was seen ten or more times. The rearrangement joins TRBV7-8 to TRBJ2-2; D uncertain. Germline lookup yields CDR1 SGHVS and CDR2 FQNEAQ. The germline V and J ends were trimmed by 1 base and 1 base, with 10 bases remaining between them. The CDR3 runs 16 residues. CDR3 residues: CASSLVFAWNTGELFF. For the CDR3, the DNA is TGTGCCAGCAGCTTAGTATTTGCCTGGAACACCGGGGAGCTGTTTTTT.

This clonotype has ten or more counts. The rearrangement uses TRBV5-6 and TRBJ2-1; 10 nucleotides align to TRBD2. This CDR3 comprises 16 residues. The germline gives CDR1 SGHDT, CDR2 YYEEEE. Unmatched junction bases numbered 12, after V lost 2 bases and J lost 10 bases. The CDR3 loop reads CASSFLSSGSRREQFF. The DNA for the CDR3 is TGTGCCAGCAGCTTTTTGTCTAGCGGGAGTCGGAGGGAGCAGTTCTTC.

Ten or more counts support this clonotype. The CDR3 sequence is CSVRNGGTGYTF. In DNA form, the CDR3 reads TGCAGCGTTAGGAACGGGGGCACTGGCTACACCTTC. The chain recombines TRBV29-1 with TRBJ1-2, with D tentatively TRBD1 (6 bases). CDR1 and CDR2 from the germline V gene are SQVTM and ANQGSEA. V was pared by 5 bases and J by 7 bases, with 14 bases between. This CDR3 contains 12 residues.

This clonotype has just one count. The junction does not match germline at one end; this may be a read error. This sequence joins TRBV2 and TRBJ2-3; TRBD2 agrees at 14 bases. This CDR3 is built from 19 residues. CDR1 is SNHLY and CDR2 is FYNNEI in the germline V gene. The DNA for the CDR3 is TGTGCCAGCAGTGAAAGGGGACTAGCGGGAGTGGACCCCACAGATACCCAGTATTTT. Its protein is CASSERGLAGVDPTDTQYF. Drawing the rest from reference TRBV2 and TRBJ2-3, the complete variable domain is EPEVTQTPSHQVTQMGQEVILRCVPISNHLYFYWYRQILGQKVEFLVSFYNNEISEKSEIFDDQFSVERPDGSNFTLKIRSTKLEDSAMYFCASSERGLAGVDPTDTQYFGPGTRLTVL.

V is TRBV9 and J is TRBJ2-3, with a tentative D call TRBD2 (6 bases). Germline V gene sequence: CDR1 SGDLS, CDR2 YYNGEE. V was shortened by 0 bases and J by 4 bases, with 15 bases between the two germline ends. CDR3 size: 16 residues. DNA of the CDR3: TGTGCCAGCAGCGTAGGGGTTAGCGGAACATCAGATACGCAGTATTTT. Encoded protein: CASSVGVSGTSDTQYF.

This clonotype was detected only a few times. A much larger clone differs by one base, so this may be a read error. The chain recombines TRBV20-1 with TRBJ2-3, with 14 bases identical to TRBD2. The CDR3 is 16 amino acids. CDR1 DFQATT and CDR2 SNEGSKA come from the germline V gene (reference sequence). V trimming: 3 bases; J trimming: 14 bases; junction bases outside the gene matches: 16. The CDR3 coding sequence is TGCAGTGCTAGCGGGGGACTAGCGGGAGCGCGCGTCTGGGGGTATTTT. It encodes CSASGGLAGARVWGYF.

The sample holds many counts of this clonotype. V usage is TRBV6-1 and J usage is TRBJ1-4; 11 bases line up with TRBD1. Germline lookup yields CDR1 MNHNS and CDR2 SASEGT. V was clipped by 6 bases and J by 6 bases; unmatched bases: 6. CDR3 size: 15 residues. DNA for the CDR3: TGTGCCAGCAGGGGACAGGGGGAGGGTCATGAAAAACTGTTTTTT. Its protein is CASRGQGEGHEKLFF.

Here the CDR3 reads CASSPGDRGTEAFF. CDR3 DNA sequence: TGTGCCAGCAGCCCCGGGGACAGGGGCACTGAAGCTTTCTTT. The V and J genes are TRBV9 and TRBJ1-1; 10 nucleotides match TRBD1. The germline CDR1 and CDR2 sequences are SGDLS and YYNGEE. Trimming removed 4 bases from V and 4 bases from J; junction bases left unmatched: 4. This CDR3 is built from 14 residues.

This chain connects TRBV20-1 to TRBJ2-3; TRBD1 aligns across 7 bases. CDR1 DFQATT and CDR2 SNEGSKA come from the germline V gene (reference sequence). J gave up 11 bases and V 5 bases, and 19 bases lay outside the gene matches. The CDR3 loop spans 15 amino acids. This CDR3 reads CSAPPPNRGANEQYF. In DNA, the CDR3 is TGCAGTGCTCCACCGCCCAACAGGGGAGCCAATGAGCAGTATTTT.

A note on this clonotype: Because the CDR3 is missing its conserved closing phenylalanine or tryptophan, this is likely a read error. The DNA is omitted, as the CDR3 cannot be located on it reliably, and the CDR3 follows TCRdb's listing. The rearrangement uses TRBV9 and TRBJ1-4. The germline CDR1 and CDR2 sequences are SGDLS and YYNGEE. A total of 9 residues make up the CDR3, ends included. The CDR3 loop reads CASSVEAGV.